The T cell receptor (beta chain) described here comes from a study of identical twins. The length of the CDR3 is 13 residues. Unmatched junction bases numbered 6, after V lost 8 bases and J lost 2 bases. Germline assignment: CDR1 DFQATT and CDR2 SNEGSKA (reference sequence). About this clonotype itself: The antigen is undetermined.

TCRdb independently ran MiXCR on the 5' RACE reads; one entry per CDR3 protein. The sample holds around 530,000 distinct CDR3 sequences; over 12% are singletons and the top ten take around 0.4%. Overall study findings and caveats: Excess sharing between twins was weaker in beta out-of-frame sequences.

These data also formed part of another study, on yellow fever vaccine responses in identical twins.

The source material was CD4+ T cells sorted from blood. This clonotype was sampled from a woman between 18 and 29 years old in good health. The gene calls are TRBV20-1 and TRBJ2-3; 8 nucleotides align to TRBD1. DNA for the CDR3: TGCAGTACTCCCAGGGGGCCCACAGATACGCAGTATTTT. This translates into CSTPRGPTDTQYF.